This entry lists 12 T cell receptor beta chains sequenced from one sample in a study of T cell responses to AZD1222 COVID-19 vaccine. Profiling relied on immunoSEQ multiplex PCR, and the TCRdb table lists in-frame clones only, not all of them. Among 100,000 or so clones listed, about 88% were seen once. Sequences were derived from peripheral blood, sampled on day 0 of AZD1222 vaccination. These receptors all stem from an adult in good health.

V usage is TRBV28 and J usage is TRBJ2-7; D is perhaps TRBD1 or TRBD2 (5 bases each). The CDR3 extends over 16 amino acids. Germline CDR1 MDHEN, CDR2 SYDVKM. V shed 3 bases and J shed 6 bases, with 21 bases lying between them. CDR3 residues: CASSLYSGTLPLEQYF. The CDR3 region has the DNA TGTGCCAGCAGTTTGTACTCCGGGACCCTGCCCCTCGAGCAGTACTTC.

The chain is built from TRBV28 and TRBJ2-4; perhaps TRBD1 as D (6 bases). Looked up from germline, CDR1 is MDHEN and CDR2 is SYDVKM. V lost 5 bases, J lost 5 bases, and 16 bases lay in between. The CDR3 is 15 residues long. The CDR3 spells CASSPDPRGENIQYF. The CDR3 DNA is TGTGCCAGCAGTCCCGACCCCAGGGGAGAAAACATTCAGTACTTC. Filled out from reference TRBV28 and TRBJ2-4, the complete variable domain reads DVKVTQSSRYLVKRTGEKVFLECVQDMDHENMFWYRQDPGLGLRLIYFSYDVKMKEKGDIPEGYSVSREKKERFSLILESASTNQTSMYLCASSPDPRGENIQYFGAGTRLSVL.

The V and J genes are TRBV13 and TRBJ2-3; 16 bases map to TRBD2. Per germline, CDR1 PRHDT and CDR2 FYEKMQ (reference sequence). The CDR3 spans 20 residues. Trimming cost V 5 bases and J 0 bases; bases outside gene matches: 11. The CDR3 here is CASSLRPGLAGGISTDTQYF. The CDR3 nucleotides are TGTGCCAGCAGCCTCCGCCCGGGACTAGCGGGAGGGATTAGCACAGATACGCAGTATTTT. Based on the CDR3 plus reference TRBV13 and TRBJ2-3, the full variable domain is AAGVIQSPRHLIKEKRETATLKCYPIPRHDTVYWYQQGPGQDPQFLISFYEKMQSDKGSIPDRFSAQQFSDYHSELNMSSLELGDSALYFCASSLRPGLAGGISTDTQYFGPGTRLTVL.

The chain links TRBV28 to TRBJ2-5; D gene unclear. From germline, CDR1 is MDHEN and CDR2 SYDVKM. The CDR3 has 14 amino acids. V lost 7 bases and J 5 bases, leaving 17 bases between the germline ends. The CDR3 DNA reads as TGTGCCAGCACTCGCCCTAGGATGGGGGAGACCCAGTACTTC. This translates into CASTRPRMGETQYF.

This clone was found once. V and J are TRBV19 and TRBJ1-4, with D uncertain. Germline loops: CDR1 LNHDA, CDR2 SQIVND (reference sequence). Trimming pared 4 bases from V and 0 bases from J, leaving 12 bases between. The CDR3 is 16 amino acids. CDR3 sequence reads: CASSRETFPTNEKLFF. The CDR3 region has the DNA TGTGCCAGTAGTAGAGAGACCTTTCCAACTAATGAAAAACTGTTTTTT.

The chain carries TRBV27 and TRBJ2-2; D uncertain. The CDR3 extends over 15 amino acids. Trimming cost V 1 base and J 6 bases, with 12 bases left between them. Germline CDR1 and CDR2: MNHEY and SMNVEV (reference sequence). DNA for the CDR3: TGTGCCAGCAGTTTATTGTCAGGAGTTCCCGGGGAGCTGTTTTTT. Translating it yields CASSLLSGVPGELFF.

The V and J genes are TRBV4-1 and TRBJ2-2; no firm D call. The V end lost 7 bases, the J end lost 6 bases, and 15 bases lay between the germline ends. CDR1 and CDR2 (germline): MGHRA, YSYEKL. The CDR3 has 14 amino acids. The CDR3 reads CASTWSVQAGELFF. The CDR3 nucleotides are TGCGCCAGCACCTGGTCCGTTCAGGCCGGGGAGCTGTTTTTT.

The V and J genes are TRBV28 and TRBJ2-1, with D unresolved. Germline V gene sequence: CDR1 MDHEN, CDR2 SYDVKM. Trimming left V 7 bases short and J 4 bases short, with 11 bases between. The length of the CDR3 is 13 residues. The CDR3 is CASTSDGYNEQFF. CDR3 sequence (DNA): TGTGCCAGCACTTCTGACGGTTACAATGAGCAGTTCTTC. The full variable domain, with the rest looked up from reference TRBV28 and TRBJ2-1, is DVKVTQSSRYLVKRTGEKVFLECVQDMDHENMFWYRQDPGLGLRLIYFSYDVKMKEKGDIPEGYSVSREKKERFSLILESASTNQTSMYLCASTSDGYNEQFFGPGTRLTVL.

V usage is TRBV6-2 or TRBV6-3 and J usage is TRBJ2-2; D remains ambiguous. The CDR3 contains 14 residues. Per the germline V gene, CDR1 is MNHEY and CDR2 is SVGEGT. V shed 4 bases and J shed 4 bases, with 10 bases lying between them. CDR3 protein: CASSSRGRTGELFF. The CDR3 nucleotides read TGTGCCAGCAGTTCCCGAGGTCGCACCGGGGAGCTGTTTTTT.

J is TRBJ1-1 and V is TRBV5-1; D is possibly TRBD1 (5 bases). In germline, CDR1 is SGHRS, CDR2 YFSETQ. This CDR3 is built from 14 residues. Between the trimmed V and J ends, which lost 2 bases and 5 bases, there was a span of 13 bases. The CDR3 here is CASSFGTLGTEAFF. The CDR3, as DNA: TGCGCCAGCAGCTTCGGGACTCTCGGGACTGAAGCTTTCTTT.

The V and J genes are TRBV7-9 and TRBJ2-7, with D perhaps TRBD1 or TRBD2 (5 bases each). The CDR3 is made up of 13 amino acids. Between the trimmed V and J ends, which lost 5 bases and 6 bases, there was a span of 14 bases. The germline V gene has CDR1 SEHNR and CDR2 FQNEAQ (reference sequence). CDR3 amino acids: CASSPKGPGEQYF. The DNA of the CDR3 is TGTGCCAGCAGCCCTAAGGGACCGGGCGAGCAGTACTTC.

The chain employs TRBV28 and TRBJ1-5; 7 bases are shared with TRBD1. CDR3 length: 15 amino acids. V lost 6 bases and J lost 7; bases outside the gene matches: 12. Germline lookup yields CDR1 MDHEN and CDR2 SYDVKM. CDR3 in amino acids: CASRDTPTGRQPQHF. CDR3 nucleotides: TGTGCCAGCAGGGACACTCCGACAGGGAGGCAGCCCCAGCATTTT.